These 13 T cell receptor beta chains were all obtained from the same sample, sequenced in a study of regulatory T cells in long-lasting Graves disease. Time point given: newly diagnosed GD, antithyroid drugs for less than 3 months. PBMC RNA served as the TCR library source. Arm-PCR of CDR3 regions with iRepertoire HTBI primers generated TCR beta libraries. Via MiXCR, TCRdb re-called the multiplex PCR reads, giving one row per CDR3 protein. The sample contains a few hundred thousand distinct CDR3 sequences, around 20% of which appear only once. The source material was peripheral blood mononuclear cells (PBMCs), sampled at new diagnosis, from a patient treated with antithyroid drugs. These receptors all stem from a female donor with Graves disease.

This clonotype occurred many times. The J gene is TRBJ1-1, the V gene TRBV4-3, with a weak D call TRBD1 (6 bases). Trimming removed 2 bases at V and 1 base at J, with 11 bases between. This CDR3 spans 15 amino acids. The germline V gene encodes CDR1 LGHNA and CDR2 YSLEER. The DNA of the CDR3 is TGCGCCAGCAGCCAATGGGGGGCAGAGAACACTGAAGCTTTCTTT. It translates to CASSQWGAENTEAFF.

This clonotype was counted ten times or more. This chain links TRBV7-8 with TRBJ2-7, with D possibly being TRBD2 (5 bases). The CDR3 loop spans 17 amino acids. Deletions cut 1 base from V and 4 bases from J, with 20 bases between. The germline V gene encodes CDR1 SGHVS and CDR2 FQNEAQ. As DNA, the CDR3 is TGTGCCAGCAGCTTAGGAAGGGCCCGGGGTGGGCCATACGAGCAGTACTTC. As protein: CASSLGRARGGPYEQYF.

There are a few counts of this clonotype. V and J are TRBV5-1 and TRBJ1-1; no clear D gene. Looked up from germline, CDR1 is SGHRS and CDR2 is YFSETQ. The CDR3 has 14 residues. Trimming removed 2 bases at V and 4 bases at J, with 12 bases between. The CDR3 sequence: CASSLDEGGTEAFF. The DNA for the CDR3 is TGCGCCAGCAGCTTAGATGAGGGAGGCACTGAAGCTTTCTTT.

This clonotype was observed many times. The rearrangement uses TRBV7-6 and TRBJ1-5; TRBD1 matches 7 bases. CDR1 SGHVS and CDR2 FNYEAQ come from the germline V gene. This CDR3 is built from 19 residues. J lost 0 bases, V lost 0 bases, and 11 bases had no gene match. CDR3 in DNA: TGTGCCAGCAGCTTAGCTCCGGGACAGAGTATTGATAGCAATCAGCCCCAGCATTTT. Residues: CASSLAPGQSIDSNQPQHF.

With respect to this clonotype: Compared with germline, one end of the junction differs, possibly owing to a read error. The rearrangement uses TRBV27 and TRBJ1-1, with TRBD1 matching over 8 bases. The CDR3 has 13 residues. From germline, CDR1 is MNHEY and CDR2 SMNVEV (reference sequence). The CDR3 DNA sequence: TGTGCCACCAGTGATGTGGGCAGGGGGCCAGCTTTCTTT. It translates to CATSDVGRGPAFF.

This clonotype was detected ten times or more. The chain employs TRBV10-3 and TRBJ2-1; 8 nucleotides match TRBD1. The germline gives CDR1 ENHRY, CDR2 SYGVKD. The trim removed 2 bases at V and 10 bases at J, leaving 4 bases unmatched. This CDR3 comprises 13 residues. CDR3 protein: CAISEGQGGEQFF. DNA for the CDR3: TGTGCCATCAGTGAGGGACAGGGTGGCGAGCAGTTCTTC.

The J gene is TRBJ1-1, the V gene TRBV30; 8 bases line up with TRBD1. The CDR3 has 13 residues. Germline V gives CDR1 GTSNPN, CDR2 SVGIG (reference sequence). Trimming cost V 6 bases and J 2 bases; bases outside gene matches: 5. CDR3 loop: CACTGTGNTEAFF. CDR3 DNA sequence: TGTGCCTGTACCGGGACAGGCAACACTGAAGCTTTCTTT.

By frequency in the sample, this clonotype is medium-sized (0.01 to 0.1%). CDR3 protein: CSARGGYSYEQYF. The CDR3 nucleotides read TGCAGTGCTAGAGGGGGATACTCCTACGAGCAGTACTTC. This chain uses TRBV20-1 with TRBJ2-7; no reliable D call. The CDR3 runs to 13 residues. Germline V gives CDR1 DFQATT, CDR2 SNEGSKA (reference sequence). V shed 1 base and J shed 0 bases, with 7 bases lying between them.

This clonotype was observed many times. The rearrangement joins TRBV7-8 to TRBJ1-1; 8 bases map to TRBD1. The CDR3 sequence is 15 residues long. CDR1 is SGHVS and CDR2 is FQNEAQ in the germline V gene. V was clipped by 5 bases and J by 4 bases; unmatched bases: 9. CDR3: CASSHGQGGVTEAFF. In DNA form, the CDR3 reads TGTGCCAGCAGCCACGGACAGGGAGGCGTCACTGAAGCTTTCTTT.

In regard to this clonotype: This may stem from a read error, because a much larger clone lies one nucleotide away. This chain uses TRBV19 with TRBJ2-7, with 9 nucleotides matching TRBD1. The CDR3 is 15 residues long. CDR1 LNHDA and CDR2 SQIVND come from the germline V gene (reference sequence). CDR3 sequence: CVSSSPRDRAYEQYF. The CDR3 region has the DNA TGTGTCAGTAGTTCTCCCCGGGACAGGGCCTACGAGCAGTACTTC.

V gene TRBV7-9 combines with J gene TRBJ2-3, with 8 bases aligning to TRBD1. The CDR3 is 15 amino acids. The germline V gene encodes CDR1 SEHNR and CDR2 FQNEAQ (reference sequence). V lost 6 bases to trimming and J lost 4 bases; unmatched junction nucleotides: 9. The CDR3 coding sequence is TGTGCCAGCAGAGAAGACAGGGGCGCGCCAGATACGCAGTATTTT. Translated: CASREDRGAPDTQYF.

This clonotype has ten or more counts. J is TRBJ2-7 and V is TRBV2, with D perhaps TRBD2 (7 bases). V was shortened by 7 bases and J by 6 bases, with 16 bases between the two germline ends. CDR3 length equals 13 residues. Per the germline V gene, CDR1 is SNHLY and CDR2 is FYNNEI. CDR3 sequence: CASKPAGASEQYF. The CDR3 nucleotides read TGTGCCAGCAAACCTGCGGGGGCCAGCGAGCAGTACTTC.

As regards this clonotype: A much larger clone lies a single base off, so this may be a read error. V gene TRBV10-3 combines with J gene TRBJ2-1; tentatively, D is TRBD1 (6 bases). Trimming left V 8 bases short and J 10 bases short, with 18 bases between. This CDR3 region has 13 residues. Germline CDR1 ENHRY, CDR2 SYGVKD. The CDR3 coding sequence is TGTGCCATCCGACACACGACAGGCGCCGAGCAGTTCTTC. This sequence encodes CAIRHTTGAEQFF.